This is a list of T cell receptor beta chains from one sample in a study of CD4 T cells in relation to SARS-CoV-2 and coronaviruses. Measured with immunoSEQ multiplex PCR; TCRdb has only the in-frame clones, and not every one. This table holds 35,000 to 40,000 clones, approximately 83% found once. Sequencing was done on a sample of memory CD4+ T cells from PBMCs. These receptors all come from an adult with COVID-19. Both conserved end residues are part of each CDR3. The D gene is left open where the match is weak. For some rows the clone size is stated as once, few or many, or as a class when expanded; others skip it.

J | size | V | D | CDR3 | DNA
TRBJ2-7 | NA | TRBV30 | TRBD2 | CAWRASGRDNEQYF | TGTGCCTGGAGGGCTAGCGGGAGGGACAACGAGCAGTACTTC
TRBJ2-7 | NA | TRBV5-4 | TRBD2 | CASSPTSGSVEQYF | TGTGCCAGCAGCCCTACTAGCGGGAGTGTCGAGCAGTACTTC
TRBJ2-5 | NA | TRBV19 | TRBD2 | CASRIAGAETQYF | TGTGCCAGTAGGATAGCGGGAGCAGAGACCCAGTACTTC
TRBJ2-5 | once | TRBV18 | TRBD1 | CASSAFWTGLETQYF | TGTGCCAGCTCAGCATTTTGGACAGGGTTGGAGACCCAGTACTTC
TRBJ1-5 | NA | TRBV5-5 | NA | CASSWTVYSNQPQHF | TGTGCCAGCAGCTGGACAGTTTATAGCAATCAGCCCCAGCATTTT
TRBJ1-2 | NA | TRBV5-5 | TRBD1 | CASSFGTGEYGYTF | TGTGCCAGCAGCTTCGGGACAGGGGAATATGGCTACACCTTC
TRBJ1-1 | NA | TRBV7-2 | NA | CASSHHKNTEAFF | TGTGCCAGCAGCCATCATAAGAACACTGAAGCTTTCTTT
TRBJ2-1 | NA | TRBV11-3 | TRBD2 | CASSLIGLEGEQFF | TGTGCCAGCAGCTTAATCGGACTAGAGGGTGAGCAGTTCTTC
TRBJ2-3 | NA | TRBV7-6 | NA | CASSLSSGLPVSTQYF | TGTGCCAGCAGCTTAAGCAGTGGACTCCCCGTTTCTACGCAGTATTTT
TRBJ2-1 | once | TRBV7-3 | NA | CASSSGPEGTNEQFF | TGTGCCAGCAGCTCGGGACCAGAGGGAACCAATGAGCAGTTCTTC
TRBJ2-3 | NA | TRBV7-9 | NA | CASSPNRVADTQYF | TGTGCCAGCAGCCCTAACAGGGTTGCAGATACGCAGTATTTT
TRBJ2-5 | NA | TRBV11-2 | NA | CASSFGHLLGEETQYF | TGTGCCAGCAGCTTCGGACATTTACTCGGGGAAGAGACCCAGTACTTC
TRBJ2-4 | NA | TRBV4-1 | TRBD2 | CASSQGLAGGRAKNIQYF | TGCGCCAGCAGCCAAGGACTAGCGGGAGGACGAGCCAAAAACATTCAGTACTTC
TRBJ1-1 | NA | TRBV4-1 | NA | CASSQSRTEAFF | TGCGCCAGCAGCCAGAGTCGGACTGAAGCTTTCTTT
TRBJ1-6 | few | TRBV19 | TRBD1 | CASSIQGARSPLHF | TGTGCCAGTAGTATACAGGGGGCTCGATCACCCCTCCACTTT
TRBJ2-3 | NA | TRBV14 | NA | CASSQGGTPYTDTQYF | TGTGCCAGCAGCCAGGGCGGGACTCCCTACACAGATACGCAGTATTTT
TRBJ1-6 | NA | TRBV28 | NA | CATGGINSPLHF | TGTGCCACCGGAGGGATTAATTCACCCCTCCACTTT
TRBJ1-3 | NA | TRBV6-1 | NA | CASSDRSRSSGNTIYF | TGTGCCAGCAGTGACCGAAGCAGGAGCTCTGGAAACACCATATATTTT
TRBJ2-7 | NA | TRBV19 | NA | CASGRDIASEQYF | TGTGCCAGTGGCCGGGACATTGCTTCCGAGCAGTACTTC
TRBJ1-3 | once | TRBV6-1 | NA | CASSEASSSGNTIYF | TGTGCCAGCAGTGAGGCGTCGAGCTCTGGAAACACCATATATTTT
TRBJ1-2 | few | TRBV5-6 | NA | CASSWGTHGYTF | TGTGCCAGCAGCTGGGGGACGCATGGCTACACCTTC
TRBJ2-5 | NA | TRBV5-4 | NA | CASSLRSGQETQYF | TGTGCCAGCAGCTTGCGGTCAGGGCAAGAGACCCAGTACTTC
TRBJ2-7 | NA | TRBV5-1 | NA | CASRPGEYEQYF | TGCGCCAGCCGACCAGGGGAGTACGAGCAGTACTTC
TRBJ1-5 | once | TRBV27 | NA | CASRGGTNDLGPQHF | TGTGCCAGCCGCGGAGGGACCAACGATTTGGGGCCCCAGCATTTT
TRBJ1-1 | NA | TRBV4-3 | NA | CASSQVRNTEAFF | TGCGCCAGCAGCCAAGTGAGGAACACTGAAGCTTTCTTT
TRBJ1-5 | NA | TRBV6-5 | NA | CASSSLFIQHF | TGTGCCAGCAGTTCCCTCTTTATCCAGCATTTT
TRBJ1-5 | NA | TRBV27 | NA | CASSTSSASRGNQPQHF | TGTGCCAGCAGTACCTCCTCCGCTAGCAGGGGCAATCAGCCCCAGCATTTT
TRBJ1-5 | NA | TRBV5-1 | TRBD1 | CASSSSGGNQPQHF | TGCGCCAGCAGCTCATCAGGGGGGAATCAGCCCCAGCATTTT
TRBJ1-6 | NA | TRBV5-8 | NA | CASSLVVTPLHF | TGTGCCAGCAGCTTGGTAGTTACACCCCTCCACTTT
TRBJ1-1 | once | TRBV6-2/TRBV6-3 | TRBD1 | CASSRLWFPGQGSWRTEAFF | TGTGCCAGCAGTCGGTTGTGGTTTCCGGGACAGGGGTCCTGGCGCACTGAAGCTTTCTTT
TRBJ2-5 | once | TRBV5-4 | TRBD2 | CASSLLGSGSSETQYF | TGTGCCAGCAGCCTGCTGGGTAGCGGGAGTTCTGAGACCCAGTACTTC
TRBJ2-1 | NA | TRBV7-3 | TRBD1 | CASSLMRTGGFEQFF | TGTGCCAGCAGCTTAATGAGGACAGGTGGATTTGAGCAGTTCTTC
TRBJ2-7 | NA | TRBV30 | NA | CAWSVRTLESYEQYF | TGTGCCTGGAGTGTAAGGACACTGGAATCCTACGAGCAGTACTTC
TRBJ2-1 | NA | TRBV28 | TRBD2 | CASSSAKWLAGGPAFFF | TGTGCCAGCAGTTCCGCCAAATGGTTGGCGGGAGGGCCGGCTTTTTTCTTC
TRBJ2-3 | NA | TRBV27 | NA | CASRLLGGGSIERQSTDTQYF | TGTGCCAGCAGGCTACTGGGGGGCGGGTCAATCGAGCGGCAGAGCACAGATACGCAGTATTTT
TRBJ2-3 | NA | TRBV10-3 | NA | CATDGDLGDTQYF | TGTGCCACCGACGGCGATCTGGGGGATACGCAGTATTTT
TRBJ1-6 | NA | TRBV5-5 | NA | CASSLDPANSPLHF | TGTGCCAGCAGCTTGGATCCTGCCAATTCACCCCTCCACTTT
TRBJ2-7 | NA | TRBV11-2 | TRBD1 | CASSWTGWGEQYF | TGTGCCAGCAGCTGGACAGGGTGGGGCGAGCAGTACTTC
TRBJ1-2 | NA | TRBV11-2 | TRBD1 | CASSTQTGGYGYTF | TGTGCCAGCAGCACCCAGACAGGGGGCTATGGCTACACCTTC